This passage covers 5 T cell receptor beta chains from one sample sequenced in a study of blood T cells in healthy people across ages. Alongside a J-beta primer mix, a sample-barcoded 5' primer served in a second PCR lasting about 7 to 12 cycles. TCRdb reprocessed the 5' RACE reads with MiXCR, giving one entry per CDR3 protein. The sample shows approximately 900,000 distinct CDR3 sequences, about 44% of them seen only once. The sample consisted of blood. Every receptor here comes from a man aged 25-45 years in good health.

Points on this clonotype: This clone may be a read error of a much larger clone one base away. This rearrangement joins TRBV10-3 to TRBJ2-1; TRBD2 agrees at 7 bases. CDR3 size: 14 residues. Germline CDR1 reads ENHRY; CDR2 reads SYGVKD. CDR3 sequence reads: CAISDDGDYNKQFF. In DNA form, the CDR3 reads TGTGCCATCAGTGATGACGGGGACTACAATAAGCAGTTCTTC.

The chain is built from TRBV7-2 and TRBJ2-7; TRBD1 matches 9 bases. This CDR3 region has 15 residues. V gave up 2 bases and J gave up 5 bases; unmatched junction bases: 7. Germline V gives CDR1 SGHTA, CDR2 FQGNSA. The CDR3, as DNA: TGTGCCAGCAGCTTAAAACAGGGGGCGCGCAACGAGCAGTACTTC. Its translation: CASSLKQGARNEQYF.

The chain is built from TRBV7-6 and TRBJ2-1, with D perhaps matching TRBD2 (5 bases). The J call may not be correct, given that the DNA end is closer to TRBJ2-7. This CDR3 comprises 14 residues. Germline CDR1 reads SGHVS; CDR2 reads FNYEAQ. The CDR3 is CASSFDPGSAEQYF. The DNA for the CDR3 is TGTGCCAGCAGCTTCGATCCGGGATCCGCCGAGCAGTACTTC.

V usage is TRBV2 and J usage is TRBJ2-7; D unresolved. Trimming took 6 bases from V and 2 from J, leaving 11 bases between them. Germline-derived CDR1 and CDR2 are SNHLY and FYNNEI. The CDR3 consists of 13 residues. CDR3 residues: CASREQPTYEQYF. The CDR3 bases are TGTGCCAGCAGGGAACAGCCCACCTACGAGCAGTACTTC.

This clonotype has ten or more counts. V is TRBV29-1 and J is TRBJ2-1; D is possibly TRBD1 (6 bases). Germline CDR1 SQVTM, CDR2 ANQGSEA. CDR3 length: 12 amino acids. Trimming stripped 6 bases from V and 11 bases from J, with 17 bases between. CDR3 bases: TGCAGCGTAGAACAGGGATACAAGCAGCAGTTCTTC. Translation: CSVEQGYKQQFF.